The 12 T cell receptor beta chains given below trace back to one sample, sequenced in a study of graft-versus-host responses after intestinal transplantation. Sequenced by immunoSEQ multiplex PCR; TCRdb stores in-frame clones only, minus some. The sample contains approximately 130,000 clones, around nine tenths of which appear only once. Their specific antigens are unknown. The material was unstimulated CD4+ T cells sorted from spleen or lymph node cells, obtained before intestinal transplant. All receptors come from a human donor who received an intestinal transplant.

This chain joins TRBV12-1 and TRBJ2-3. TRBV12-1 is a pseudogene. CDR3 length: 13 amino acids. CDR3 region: CASSFSRTDTQYF. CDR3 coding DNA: TGTGCCAGCAGCTTTTCCCGCACAGATACGCAGTATTTT.

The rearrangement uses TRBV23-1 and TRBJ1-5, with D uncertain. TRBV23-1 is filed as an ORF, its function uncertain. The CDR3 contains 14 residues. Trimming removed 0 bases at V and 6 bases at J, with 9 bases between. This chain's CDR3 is CASSQSSGPQPQHF. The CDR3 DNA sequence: TGCGCCAGCAGTCAATCGAGTGGGCCTCAGCCCCAGCATTTT.

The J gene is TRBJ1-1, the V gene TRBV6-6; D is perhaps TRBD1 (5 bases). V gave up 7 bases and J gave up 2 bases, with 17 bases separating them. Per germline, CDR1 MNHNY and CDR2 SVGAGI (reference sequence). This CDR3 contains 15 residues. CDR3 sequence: CASTDSRRRNTEAFF. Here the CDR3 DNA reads TGTGCCAGCACCGACAGCCGCCGAAGAAACACTGAAGCTTTCTTT.

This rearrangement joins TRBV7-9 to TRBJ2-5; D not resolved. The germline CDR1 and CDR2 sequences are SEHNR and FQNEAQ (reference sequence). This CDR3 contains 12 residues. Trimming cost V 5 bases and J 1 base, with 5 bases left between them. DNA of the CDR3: TGTGCCAGCAGCACTATCCAAGAGACCCAGTACTTC. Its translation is CASSTIQETQYF.

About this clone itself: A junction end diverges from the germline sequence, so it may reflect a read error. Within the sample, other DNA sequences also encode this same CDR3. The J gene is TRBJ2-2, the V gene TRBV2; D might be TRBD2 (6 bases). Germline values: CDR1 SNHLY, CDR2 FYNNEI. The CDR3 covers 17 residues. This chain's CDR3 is CASSSSAGGVGTGELFF. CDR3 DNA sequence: TGTGCCAGCAGTTCCTCAGCGGGCGGCGTGGGCACCGGGGAGTTGTTTTTT. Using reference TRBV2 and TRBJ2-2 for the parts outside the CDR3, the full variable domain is EPEVTQTPSHQVTQMGQEVILRCVPISNHLYFYWYRQILGQKVEFLVSFYNNEISEKSEIFDDQFSVERPDGSNFTLKIRSTKLEDSAMYFCASSSSAGGVGTGELFFGEGSRLTVL.

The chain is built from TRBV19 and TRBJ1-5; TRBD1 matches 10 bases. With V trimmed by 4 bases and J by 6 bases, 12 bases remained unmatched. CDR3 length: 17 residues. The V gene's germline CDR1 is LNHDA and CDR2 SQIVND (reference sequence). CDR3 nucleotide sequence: TGTGCCAGTAGTACTGACAGGGGGCTCGGTCTTCGTCAGCCCCAGCATTTT. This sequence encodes CASSTDRGLGLRQPQHF.

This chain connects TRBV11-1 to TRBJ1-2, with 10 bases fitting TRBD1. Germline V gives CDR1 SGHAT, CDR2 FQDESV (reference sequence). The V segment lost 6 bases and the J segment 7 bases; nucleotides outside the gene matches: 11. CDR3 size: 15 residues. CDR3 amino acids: CASSFTGTGAGGYTF. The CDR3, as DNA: TGTGCCAGCAGTTTCACCGGGACAGGGGCAGGTGGCTACACCTTC.

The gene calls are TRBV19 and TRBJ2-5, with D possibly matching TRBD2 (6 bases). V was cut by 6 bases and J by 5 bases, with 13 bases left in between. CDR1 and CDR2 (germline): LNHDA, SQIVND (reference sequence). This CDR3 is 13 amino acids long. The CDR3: CASRPGSGETQYF. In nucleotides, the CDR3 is TGTGCCAGTAGGCCGGGGAGCGGGGAGACCCAGTACTTC.

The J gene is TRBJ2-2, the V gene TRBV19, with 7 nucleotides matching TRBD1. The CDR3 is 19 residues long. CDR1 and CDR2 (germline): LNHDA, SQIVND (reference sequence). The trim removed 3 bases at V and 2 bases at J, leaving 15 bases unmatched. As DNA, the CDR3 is TGTGCCAGTAGTATGGGGCGGTTTCTGGGACAGCCTAACACCGGGGAGCTGTTTTTT. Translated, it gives CASSMGRFLGQPNTGELFF.

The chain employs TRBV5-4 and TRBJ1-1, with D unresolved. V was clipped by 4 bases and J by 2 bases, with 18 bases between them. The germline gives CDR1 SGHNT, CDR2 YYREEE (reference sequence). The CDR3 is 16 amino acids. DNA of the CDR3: TGTGCCAGCAGCCTCCTTCAACTCCAACTCAACACTGAAGCTTTCTTT. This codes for CASSLLQLQLNTEAFF.

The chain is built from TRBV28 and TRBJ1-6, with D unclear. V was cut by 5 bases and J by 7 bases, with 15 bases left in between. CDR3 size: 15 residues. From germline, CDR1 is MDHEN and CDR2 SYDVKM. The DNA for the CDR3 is TGTGCCAGCAGTCCCGGTTTGGGGTTGAATTCACCCCTCCACTTT. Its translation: CASSPGLGLNSPLHF. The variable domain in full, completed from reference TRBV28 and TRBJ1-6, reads DVKVTQSSRYLVKRTGEKVFLECVQDMDHENMFWYRQDPGLGLRLIYFSYDVKMKEKGDIPEGYSVSREKKERFSLILESASTNQTSMYLCASSPGLGLNSPLHFGNGTRLTVT.

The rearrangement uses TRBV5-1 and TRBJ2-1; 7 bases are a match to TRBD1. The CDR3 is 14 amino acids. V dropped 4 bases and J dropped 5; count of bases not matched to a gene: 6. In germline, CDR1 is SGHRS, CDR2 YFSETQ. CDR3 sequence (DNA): TGCGCCAGCAGCATGCCGGGACAGCACAATGAGCAGTTCTTC. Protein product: CASSMPGQHNEQFF.